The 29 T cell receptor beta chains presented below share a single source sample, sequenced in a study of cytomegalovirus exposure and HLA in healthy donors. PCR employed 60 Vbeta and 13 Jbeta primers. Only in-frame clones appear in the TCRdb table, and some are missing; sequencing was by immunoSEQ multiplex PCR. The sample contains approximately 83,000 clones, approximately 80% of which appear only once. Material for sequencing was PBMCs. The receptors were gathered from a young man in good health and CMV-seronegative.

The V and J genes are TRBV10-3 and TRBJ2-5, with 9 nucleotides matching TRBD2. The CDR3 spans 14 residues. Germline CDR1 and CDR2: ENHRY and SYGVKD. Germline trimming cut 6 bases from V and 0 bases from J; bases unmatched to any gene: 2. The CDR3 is CAIRGGGDQETQYF. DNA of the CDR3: TGTGCCATCAGGGGCGGGGGGGACCAAGAGACCCAGTACTTC.

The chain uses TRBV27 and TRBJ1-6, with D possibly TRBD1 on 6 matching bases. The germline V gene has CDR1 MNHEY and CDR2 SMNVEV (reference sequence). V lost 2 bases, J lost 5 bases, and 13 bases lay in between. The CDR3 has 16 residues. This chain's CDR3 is CASSLMGAPNNSPLHF. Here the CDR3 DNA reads TGTGCCAGCAGTTTAATGGGGGCGCCTAATAATTCACCCCTCCACTTT.

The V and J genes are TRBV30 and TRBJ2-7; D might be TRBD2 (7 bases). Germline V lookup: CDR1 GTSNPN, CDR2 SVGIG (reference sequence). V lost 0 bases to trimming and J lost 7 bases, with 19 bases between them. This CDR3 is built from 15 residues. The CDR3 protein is CAWSVGGGARDEQYF. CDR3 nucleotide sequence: TGTGCCTGGAGTGTTGGAGGGGGGGCCCGGGATGAGCAGTACTTC.

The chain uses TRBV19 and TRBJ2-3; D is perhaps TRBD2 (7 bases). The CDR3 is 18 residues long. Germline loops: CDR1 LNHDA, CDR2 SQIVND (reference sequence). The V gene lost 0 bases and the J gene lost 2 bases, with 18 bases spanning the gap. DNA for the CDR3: TGTGCCAGTAGTATAGATCTCTGGGGGGGCGCGGTCACAGATACGCAGTATTTT. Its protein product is CASSIDLWGGAVTDTQYF.

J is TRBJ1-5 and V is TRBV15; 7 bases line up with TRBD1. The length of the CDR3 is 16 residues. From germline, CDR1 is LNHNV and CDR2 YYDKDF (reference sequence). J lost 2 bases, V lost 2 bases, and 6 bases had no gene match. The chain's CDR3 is CATSRPLTGGNQPQHF. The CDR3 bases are TGTGCCACCAGCAGACCGCTCACAGGGGGCAATCAGCCCCAGCATTTT.

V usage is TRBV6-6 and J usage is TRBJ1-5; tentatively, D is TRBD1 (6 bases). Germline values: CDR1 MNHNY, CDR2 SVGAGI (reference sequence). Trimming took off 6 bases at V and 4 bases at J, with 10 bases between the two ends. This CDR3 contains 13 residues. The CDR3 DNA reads TGTGCCAGCAGCCGGGACACGAATCAGCCCCAGCATTTT. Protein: CASSRDTNQPQHF.

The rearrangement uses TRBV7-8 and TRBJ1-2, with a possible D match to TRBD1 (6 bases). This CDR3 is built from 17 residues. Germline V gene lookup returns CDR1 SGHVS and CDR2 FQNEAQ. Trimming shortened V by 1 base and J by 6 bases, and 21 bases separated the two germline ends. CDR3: CASSLEDLARGADGYTF. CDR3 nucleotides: TGTGCCAGCAGCTTAGAGGATCTCGCTCGGGGGGCGGATGGCTACACCTTC.

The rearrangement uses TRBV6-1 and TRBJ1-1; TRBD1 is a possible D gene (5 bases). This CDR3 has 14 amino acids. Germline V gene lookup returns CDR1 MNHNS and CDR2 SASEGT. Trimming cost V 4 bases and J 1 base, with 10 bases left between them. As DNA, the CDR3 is TGTGCCAGCAGTGCAATAGACAGGAACACTGAAGCTTTCTTT. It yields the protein CASSAIDRNTEAFF.

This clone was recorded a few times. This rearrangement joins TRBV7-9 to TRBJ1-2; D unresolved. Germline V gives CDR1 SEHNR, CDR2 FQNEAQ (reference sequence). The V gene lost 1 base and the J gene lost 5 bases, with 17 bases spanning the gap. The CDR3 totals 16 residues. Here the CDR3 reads CASSLDAGNRGYGYTF. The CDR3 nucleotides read TGTGCCAGCAGCTTAGACGCGGGGAATAGAGGTTATGGCTACACCTTC.

The CDR3 region is CAWNRETQAEQYF. The CDR3 DNA sequence: TGTGCCTGGAACAGGGAGACTCAGGCCGAGCAGTACTTC. The J gene is TRBJ2-7, the V gene TRBV30; TRBD1 is a possible D gene (6 bases). CDR1 is GTSNPN, CDR2 SVGIG, per germline (reference sequence). This CDR3 has 13 amino acids. Trimming took off 4 bases at V and 6 bases at J, with 16 bases between the two ends.

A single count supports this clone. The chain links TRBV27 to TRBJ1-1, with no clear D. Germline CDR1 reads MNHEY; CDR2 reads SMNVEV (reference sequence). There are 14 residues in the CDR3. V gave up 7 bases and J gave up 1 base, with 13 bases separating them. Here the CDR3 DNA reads TGTGCCAGCACAGACTATAGCGGGAACACTGAAGCTTTCTTT. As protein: CASTDYSGNTEAFF.

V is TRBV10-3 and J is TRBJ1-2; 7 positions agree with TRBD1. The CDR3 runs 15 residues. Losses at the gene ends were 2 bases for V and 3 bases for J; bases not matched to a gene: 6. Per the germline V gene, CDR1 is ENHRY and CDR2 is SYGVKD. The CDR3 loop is CAISEEGAVYYGYTF. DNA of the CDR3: TGTGCCATCAGTGAGGAGGGGGCGGTTTACTATGGCTACACCTTC.

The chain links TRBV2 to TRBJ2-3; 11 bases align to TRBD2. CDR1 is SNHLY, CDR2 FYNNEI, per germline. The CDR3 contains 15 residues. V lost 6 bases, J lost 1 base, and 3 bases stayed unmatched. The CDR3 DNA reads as TGTGCCAGCAGAAAACTAGCGGGGGGCACAGATACGCAGTATTTT. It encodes CASRKLAGGTDTQYF.

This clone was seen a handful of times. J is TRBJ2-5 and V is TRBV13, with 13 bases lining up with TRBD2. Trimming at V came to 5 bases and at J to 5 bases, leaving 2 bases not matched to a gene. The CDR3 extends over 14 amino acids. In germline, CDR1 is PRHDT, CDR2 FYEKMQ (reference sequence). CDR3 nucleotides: TGTGCCAGCAGCGGACTAGCGGGGGTGGAGACCCAGTACTTC. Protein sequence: CASSGLAGVETQYF.

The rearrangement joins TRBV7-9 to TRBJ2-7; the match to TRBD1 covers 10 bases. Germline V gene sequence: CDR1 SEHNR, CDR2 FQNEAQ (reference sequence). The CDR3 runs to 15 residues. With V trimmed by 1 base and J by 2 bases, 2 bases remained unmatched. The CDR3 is CASSLVGQGAYEQYF. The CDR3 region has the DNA TGTGCCAGCAGCTTAGTAGGACAGGGGGCCTACGAGCAGTACTTC.

CDR3 nucleotides: TGCGCCAGCAGTGGGGGACAGGGCGGGACCAAAAACATTCAGTACTTC. This codes for CASSGGQGGTKNIQYF. The chain combines TRBV10-1 with TRBJ2-4; the match to TRBD1 covers 9 bases. CDR3 size: 16 residues. V dropped 4 bases and J dropped 2; count of bases not matched to a gene: 6. CDR1 and CDR2 from the germline V gene are WNHNN and SYGVQD (reference sequence).

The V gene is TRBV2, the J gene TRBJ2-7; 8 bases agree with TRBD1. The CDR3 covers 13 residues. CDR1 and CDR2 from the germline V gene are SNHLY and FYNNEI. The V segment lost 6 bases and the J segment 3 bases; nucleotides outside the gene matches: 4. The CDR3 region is CASRTGVVYEQYF. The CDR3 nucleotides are TGTGCCAGCAGGACAGGGGTTGTCTACGAGCAGTACTTC.

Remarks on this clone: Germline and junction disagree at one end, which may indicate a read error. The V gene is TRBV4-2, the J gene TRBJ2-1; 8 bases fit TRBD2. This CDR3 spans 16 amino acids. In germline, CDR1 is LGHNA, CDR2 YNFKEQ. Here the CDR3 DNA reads TGTGCCAGCAGCCAGAGCGGGAGTAGCTCCTACAATGAGCGGTTCTTC. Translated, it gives CASSQSGSSSYNERFF.

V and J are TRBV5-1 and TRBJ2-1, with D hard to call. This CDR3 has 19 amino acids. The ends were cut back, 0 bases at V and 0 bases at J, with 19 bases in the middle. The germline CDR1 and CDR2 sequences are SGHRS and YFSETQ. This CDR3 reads CASSLAVSTVPSSYNEQFF. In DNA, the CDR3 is TGCGCCAGCAGCTTGGCTGTCTCGACTGTTCCGAGCTCCTACAATGAGCAGTTCTTC.

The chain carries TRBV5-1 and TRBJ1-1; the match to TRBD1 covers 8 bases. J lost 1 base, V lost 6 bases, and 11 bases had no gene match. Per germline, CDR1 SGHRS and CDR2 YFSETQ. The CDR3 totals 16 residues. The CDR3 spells CASTVSGGAENTEAFF. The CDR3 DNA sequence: TGCGCCAGCACCGTTTCAGGGGGCGCGGAGAACACTGAAGCTTTCTTT.

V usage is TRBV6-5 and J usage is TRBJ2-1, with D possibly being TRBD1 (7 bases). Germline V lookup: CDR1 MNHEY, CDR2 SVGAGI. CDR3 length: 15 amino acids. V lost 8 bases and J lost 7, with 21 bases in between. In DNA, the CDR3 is TGTGCCAGCTCCCCTCGGAGGGGGCCGGTGAATGAGCAGTTCTTC. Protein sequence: CASSPRRGPVNEQFF.

CDR3 coding DNA: TGTGCCAGCAGCTTAGAGGGGGCGGTTGGCTACACCTTC. It specifies CASSLEGAVGYTF. The chain employs TRBV7-9 and TRBJ1-2; 7 bases align to TRBD1. The CDR3 spans 13 residues. V shed 1 base and J 7 bases; nucleotides not matched to a gene: 3. From germline, CDR1 is SEHNR and CDR2 FQNEAQ (reference sequence).

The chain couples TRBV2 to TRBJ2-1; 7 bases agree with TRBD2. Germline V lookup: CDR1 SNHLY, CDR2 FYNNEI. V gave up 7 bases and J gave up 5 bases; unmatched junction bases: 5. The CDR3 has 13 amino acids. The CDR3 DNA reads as TGTGCCAGCACGACTAGCTTTGACAATGAGCAGTTCTTC. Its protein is CASTTSFDNEQFF.

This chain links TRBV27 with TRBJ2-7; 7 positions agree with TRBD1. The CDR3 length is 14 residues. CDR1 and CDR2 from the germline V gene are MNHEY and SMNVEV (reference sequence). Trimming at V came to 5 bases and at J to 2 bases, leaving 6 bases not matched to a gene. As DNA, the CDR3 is TGTGCCAGCAGTACAGGGGCCCTCACCTACGAGCAGTACTTC. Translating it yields CASSTGALTYEQYF.

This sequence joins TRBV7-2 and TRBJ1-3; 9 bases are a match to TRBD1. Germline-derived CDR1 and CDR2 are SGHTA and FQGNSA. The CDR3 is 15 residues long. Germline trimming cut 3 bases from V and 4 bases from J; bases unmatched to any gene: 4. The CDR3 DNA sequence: TGTGCCAGCAGCTTCCGACAGGGGGACGGAAACACCATATATTTT. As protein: CASSFRQGDGNTIYF.

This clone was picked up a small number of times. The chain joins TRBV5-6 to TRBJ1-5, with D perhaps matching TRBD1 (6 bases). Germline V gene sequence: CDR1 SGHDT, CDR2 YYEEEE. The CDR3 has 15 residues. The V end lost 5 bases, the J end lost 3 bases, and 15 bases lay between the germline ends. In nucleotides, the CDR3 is TGTGCCAGCAGGGAACAGGGAATCATCAATCAGCCCCAGCATTTT. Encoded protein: CASREQGIINQPQHF. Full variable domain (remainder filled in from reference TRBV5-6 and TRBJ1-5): DAGVTQSPTHLIKTRGQQVTLRCSPKSGHDTVSWYQQALGQGPQFIFQYYEEEERQRGNFPDRFSGHQFPNYSSELNVNALLLGDSALYLCASREQGIINQPQHFGDGTRLSIL.

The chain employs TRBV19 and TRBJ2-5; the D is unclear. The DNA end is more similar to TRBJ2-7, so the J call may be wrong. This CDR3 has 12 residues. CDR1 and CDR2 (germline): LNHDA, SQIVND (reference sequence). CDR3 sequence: CASSSLGYEQYF. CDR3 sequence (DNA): TGTGCCAGTAGTAGCTTGGGCTACGAGCAGTACTTC.

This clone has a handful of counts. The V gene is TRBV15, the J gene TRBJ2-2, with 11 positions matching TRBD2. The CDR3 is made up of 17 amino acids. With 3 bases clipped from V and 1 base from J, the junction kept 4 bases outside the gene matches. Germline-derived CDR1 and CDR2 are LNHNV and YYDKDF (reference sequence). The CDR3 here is CATSSLTSGGNTGELFF. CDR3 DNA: TGTGCCACCAGCAGCCTCACTAGCGGGGGGAACACCGGGGAGCTGTTTTTT.

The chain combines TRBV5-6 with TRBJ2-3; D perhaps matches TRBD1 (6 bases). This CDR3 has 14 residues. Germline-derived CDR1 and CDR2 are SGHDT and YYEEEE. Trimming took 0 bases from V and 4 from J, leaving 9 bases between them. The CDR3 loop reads CASSLDRVADTQYF. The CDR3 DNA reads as TGTGCCAGCAGCTTGGACAGGGTCGCAGATACGCAGTATTTT.